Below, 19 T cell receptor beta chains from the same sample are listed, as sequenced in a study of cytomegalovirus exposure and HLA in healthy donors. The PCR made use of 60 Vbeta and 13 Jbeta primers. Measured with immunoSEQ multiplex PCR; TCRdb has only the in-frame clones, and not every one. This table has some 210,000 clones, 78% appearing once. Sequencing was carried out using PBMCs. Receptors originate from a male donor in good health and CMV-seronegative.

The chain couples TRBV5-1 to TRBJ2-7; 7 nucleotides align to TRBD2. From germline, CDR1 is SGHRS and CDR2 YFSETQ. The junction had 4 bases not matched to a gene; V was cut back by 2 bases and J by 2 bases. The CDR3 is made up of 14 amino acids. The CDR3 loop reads CASSFGGGTYEQYF. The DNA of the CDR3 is TGCGCCAGCAGCTTTGGGGGGGGTACCTACGAGCAGTACTTC.

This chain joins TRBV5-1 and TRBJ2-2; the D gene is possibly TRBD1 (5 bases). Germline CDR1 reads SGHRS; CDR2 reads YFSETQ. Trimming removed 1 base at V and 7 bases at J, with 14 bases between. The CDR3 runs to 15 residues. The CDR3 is CASSLRGSVLGELFF. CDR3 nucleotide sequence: TGCGCCAGCAGCTTGAGGGGCTCCGTACTCGGGGAGCTGTTTTTT.

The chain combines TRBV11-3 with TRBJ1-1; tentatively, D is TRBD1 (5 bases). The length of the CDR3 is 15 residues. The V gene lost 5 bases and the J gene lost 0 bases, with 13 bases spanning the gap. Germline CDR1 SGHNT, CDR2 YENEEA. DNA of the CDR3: TGTGCCAGCAGCCCCGGGGGACGGGTGAACACTGAAGCTTTCTTT. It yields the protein CASSPGGRVNTEAFF.

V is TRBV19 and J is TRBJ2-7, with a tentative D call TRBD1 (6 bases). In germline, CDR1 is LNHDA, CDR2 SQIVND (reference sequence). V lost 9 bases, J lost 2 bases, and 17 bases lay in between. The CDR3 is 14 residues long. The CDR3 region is CASAPRRGTYEQYF. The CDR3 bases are TGTGCCAGCGCACCTCGCAGGGGCACCTACGAGCAGTACTTC.

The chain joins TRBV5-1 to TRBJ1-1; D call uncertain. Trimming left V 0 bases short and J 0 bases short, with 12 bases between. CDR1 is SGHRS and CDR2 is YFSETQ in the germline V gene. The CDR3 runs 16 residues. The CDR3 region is CASSLDGQEVNTEAFF. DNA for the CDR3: TGCGCCAGCAGCTTGGACGGGCAGGAGGTGAACACTGAAGCTTTCTTT.

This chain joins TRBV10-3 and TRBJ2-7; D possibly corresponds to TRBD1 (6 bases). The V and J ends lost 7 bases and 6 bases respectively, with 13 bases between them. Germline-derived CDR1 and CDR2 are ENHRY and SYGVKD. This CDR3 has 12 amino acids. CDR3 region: CAITGDKPEQYF. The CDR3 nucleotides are TGTGCCATCACCGGGGACAAGCCCGAGCAGTACTTC.

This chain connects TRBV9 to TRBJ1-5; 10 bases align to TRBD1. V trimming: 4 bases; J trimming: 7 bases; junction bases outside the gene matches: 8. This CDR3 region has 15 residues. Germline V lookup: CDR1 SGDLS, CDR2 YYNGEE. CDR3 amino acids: CASSTGTGATQPQHF. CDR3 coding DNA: TGTGCCAGCAGCACCGGGACAGGGGCGACCCAGCCCCAGCATTTT.

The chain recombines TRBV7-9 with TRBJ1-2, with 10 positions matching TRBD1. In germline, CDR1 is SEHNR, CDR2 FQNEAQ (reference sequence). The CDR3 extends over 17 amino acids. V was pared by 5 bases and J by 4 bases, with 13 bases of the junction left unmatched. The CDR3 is CASSPEGGQGIFYGYTF. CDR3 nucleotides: TGTGCCAGCAGCCCGGAGGGGGGACAGGGGATTTTCTATGGCTACACCTTC. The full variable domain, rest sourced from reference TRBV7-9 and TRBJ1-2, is DTGVSQNPRHKITKRGQNVTFRCDPISEHNRLYWYRQTLGQGPEFLTYFQNEAQLEKSRLLSDRFSAERPKGSFSTLEIQRTEQGDSAMYLCASSPEGGQGIFYGYTFGSGTRLTVV.

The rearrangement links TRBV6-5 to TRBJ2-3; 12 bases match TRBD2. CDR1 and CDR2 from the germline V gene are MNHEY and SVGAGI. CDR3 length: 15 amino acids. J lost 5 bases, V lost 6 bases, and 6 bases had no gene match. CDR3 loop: CASSQVGLAGDTQYF. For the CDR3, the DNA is TGTGCCAGCAGCCAAGTGGGACTAGCGGGAGATACGCAGTATTTT.

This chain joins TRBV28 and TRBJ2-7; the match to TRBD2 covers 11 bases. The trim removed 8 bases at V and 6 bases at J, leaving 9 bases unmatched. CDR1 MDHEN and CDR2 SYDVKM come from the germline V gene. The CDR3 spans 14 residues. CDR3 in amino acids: CASSIAGGRAEQYF. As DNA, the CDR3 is TGTGCCAGCTCGATAGCGGGAGGGCGGGCCGAGCAGTACTTC.

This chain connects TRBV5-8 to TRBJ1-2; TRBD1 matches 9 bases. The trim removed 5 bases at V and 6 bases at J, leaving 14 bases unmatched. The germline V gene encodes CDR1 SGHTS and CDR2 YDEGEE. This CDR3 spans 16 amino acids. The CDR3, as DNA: TGTGCCAGCAGATCTCGGTACAGGGGGCTCTCTGATGGCTACACCTTC. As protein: CASRSRYRGLSDGYTF.

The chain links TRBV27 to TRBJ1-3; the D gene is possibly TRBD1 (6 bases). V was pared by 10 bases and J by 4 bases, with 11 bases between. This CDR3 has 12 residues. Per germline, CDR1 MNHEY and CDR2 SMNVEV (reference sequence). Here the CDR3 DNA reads TGTGCCAACACAGGGTCGGGAAACACCATATATTTT. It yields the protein CANTGSGNTIYF.

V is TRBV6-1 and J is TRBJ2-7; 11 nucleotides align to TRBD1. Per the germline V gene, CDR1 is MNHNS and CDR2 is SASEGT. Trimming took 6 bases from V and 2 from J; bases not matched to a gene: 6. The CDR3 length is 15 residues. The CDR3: CASRPGQGGTYEQYF. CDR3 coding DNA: TGTGCCAGCAGGCCGGGACAGGGGGGTACCTACGAGCAGTACTTC.

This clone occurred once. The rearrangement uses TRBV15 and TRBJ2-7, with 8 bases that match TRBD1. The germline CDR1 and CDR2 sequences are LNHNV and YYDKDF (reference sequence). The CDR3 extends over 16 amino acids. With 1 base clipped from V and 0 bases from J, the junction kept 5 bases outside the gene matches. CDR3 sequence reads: CATSRAGQGFSYEQYF. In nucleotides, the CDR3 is TGTGCCACCAGCAGAGCAGGACAGGGTTTCTCCTACGAGCAGTACTTC.

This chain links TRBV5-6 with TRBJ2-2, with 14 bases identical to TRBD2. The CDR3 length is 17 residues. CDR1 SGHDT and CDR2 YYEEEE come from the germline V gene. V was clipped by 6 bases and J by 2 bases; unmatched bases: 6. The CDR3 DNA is TGTGCCAGCACCGAGACTAGCGGGAGGGCAAACACCGGGGAGCTGTTTTTT. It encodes CASTETSGRANTGELFF.

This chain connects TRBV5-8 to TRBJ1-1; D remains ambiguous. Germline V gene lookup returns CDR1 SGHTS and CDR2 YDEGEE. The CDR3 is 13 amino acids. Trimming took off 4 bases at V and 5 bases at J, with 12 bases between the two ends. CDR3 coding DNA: TGTGCCAGCAGCCCCCCCCCGAGGACTGAAGCTTTCTTT. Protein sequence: CASSPPPRTEAFF.

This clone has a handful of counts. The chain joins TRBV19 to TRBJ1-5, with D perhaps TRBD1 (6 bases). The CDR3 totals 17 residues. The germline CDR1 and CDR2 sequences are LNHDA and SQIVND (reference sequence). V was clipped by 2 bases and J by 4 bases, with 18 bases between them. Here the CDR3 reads CASSISGIGGRNQPQHF. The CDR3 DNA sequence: TGTGCCAGTAGTATAAGTGGTATTGGGGGCCGAAATCAGCCCCAGCATTTT. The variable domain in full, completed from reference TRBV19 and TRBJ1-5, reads DGGITQSPKYLFRKEGQNVTLSCEQNLNHDAMYWYRQDPGQGLRLIYYSQIVNDFQKGDIAEGYSVSREKKESFPLTVTSAQKNPTAFYLCASSISGIGGRNQPQHFGDGTRLSIL.

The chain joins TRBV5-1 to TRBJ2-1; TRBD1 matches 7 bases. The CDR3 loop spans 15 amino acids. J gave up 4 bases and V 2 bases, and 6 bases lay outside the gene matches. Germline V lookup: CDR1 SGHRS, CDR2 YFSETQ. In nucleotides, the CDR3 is TGCGCCAGCAGCTTTGGCCCGGGACAGTACAATGAGCAGTTCTTC. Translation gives CASSFGPGQYNEQFF.

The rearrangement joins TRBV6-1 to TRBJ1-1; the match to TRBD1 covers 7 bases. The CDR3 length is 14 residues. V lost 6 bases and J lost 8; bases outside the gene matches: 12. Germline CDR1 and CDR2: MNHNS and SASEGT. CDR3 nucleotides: TGTGCCAGCAGCATTACTAACAGGGGCGGCGAAGCTTTCTTT. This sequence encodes CASSITNRGGEAFF.